This TCR beta chain was profiled in a study of T cells in Graves' hyperthyroidism and ophthalmopathy (dated by TCRdb to the late 2010s). Notes on the research overall: Peripheral blood samples were taken at the time of initial diagnosis, prior to any treatment. To identify distinguishing TCR V-J signatures, a discovery cohort of roughly 100 patients was used, comprising fewer than 45 with Graves' ophthalmopathy and around 60 with stable Graves' hyperthyroidism. Prospective prediction of ophthalmopathy was tested in an independent validation cohort consisting of 18 hyperthyroidism patients and approximately 16 patients who later progressed to ophthalmopathy. The approximately 97 discovery patients were randomly divided into training and test sets at a 7:3 ratio. In addition, the study compared T-cell repertoires in thyroid tissue and in blood from six Graves' hyperthyroidism patients. Once sampling was done, hyperthyroidism patients were given methimazole at a starting dose of 30 mg daily, whereas ophthalmopathy patients were given high-dose intravenous methylprednisolone. The paper reports TCR Vbeta CDR3 sequencing of about 140 peripheral blood samples: approximately 41 ophthalmopathy, fewer than 85 hyperthyroidism and around 17 progressor patients.

Worth noting for this clonotype: No cognate antigen has been identified for it. One junction end does not reproduce the germline sequence, and a read error may be involved.

CDR1 SGHTA and CDR2 FQGTGA were looked up in the germline V gene. The CDR3, from cysteine to phenylalanine, totals 16 residues. Only the CDR3 portion is preserved as DNA: 48 bases, with reading frame beginning at the first base. TCR beta CDR3 regions were amplified from RNA transcripts. The TCR CDR3 was subjected to a first round of RT-PCR using the HTBI primer set and the Qiagen OneStep RT-PCR kit. Libraries were constructed in a second round of multiplex PCR, after which size selection and purification were performed. The libraries were sequenced on an Illumina HiSeq2000 using paired-end 100 bp reads. The study's processing was this. Raw data were processed with SOAPnuke, discarding reads with adapters, uncalled bases, mean Phred below 15, or no exact constant-primer or identifier match. COPE v1.2.5 was used to merge high-quality paired reads, and clonotypes were defined as unique nucleotide sequences. Clonotypes were aligned to IMGT TRBV, TRBD and TRBJ reference segments using MiTCR v1.1. Analysis was restricted to V-J combinations with a frequency above 0.0001, which covered roughly 99% of repertoires. The TCS score was defined as the ratio of F50 (clonal expansion) to E x V (chaos), calculated using BLOSUM62-based TCRdist between CDR3 peptides within each V-J. Welch's t-statistics and random forest reduced just over 500 V-J features to 13, which were used in a naive Bayes classifier (R e1071). The public reads were run again by TCRdb, first through fastp at Q25 and then through MiXCR, and only productive beta chains were kept. Every distinct CDR3 protein forms one entry, paired with its most common genes and DNA. None of the V and J calls come from the authors' own analysis; TCRdb made them. The sample table lists some 200,000 distinct CDR3 sequences, 17% of them with a count of one. The leading ten clones occupy about 56% of the sample.

The full study reports these points: A 13 V-J signature model separated ophthalmopathy from stable hyperthyroidism, with approximately 86% sensitivity and about 81% specificity in cross-validation and 80%/75% in testing. Most expanded thyroid clonotypes (frequency above 0.001) were also found in blood, which suggests that blood repertoires may mirror thyroid immune responses. In validation, progression to ophthalmopathy was predicted by the model with nearly 71% sensitivity and 72% to 85% specificity, a median of around 6.5 months before onset. No statistical method was used to fix the sample size in advance, and group allocation was not hidden from the investigators.

A patient counted as having stable Graves' hyperthyroidism if no progression to ophthalmopathy occurred over 18 months of follow-up. The hyperthyroidism patients were between 18 and 65 years old and newly diagnosed, with a disease duration of less than 2 months. Patients with uncontrolled infections, other autoimmune diseases, pregnancy or lactation were excluded. Diagnoses were based on clinical symptoms, serum thyroxine and TRAb, thyroid ultrasound and orbital computed tomography. PBMCs were isolated from about 9.2 ml of fresh peripheral blood by Ficoll-Paque density gradient centrifugation. Trizol reagent was used to extract total RNA, and RNA quality was then checked on an Agilent 2100 Bioanalyzer.

Sequencing was performed on blood. This chain is built from TRBV7-3 and TRBJ2-1, with 8 junctional bases fitting TRBD2. This receptor was taken from a woman aged 45-65 years with Graves' hyperthyroidism. CDR3 loop: CACSLRSGRGYNEQFF. The DNA sequence is TGTGCCTGCAGCTTAAGAAGCGGGAGAGGGTACAATGAGCAGTTCTTC.